These T cell receptor beta chains were read from a single sample in a study of T-cell reconstitution after alpha-beta-depleted transplantation in children. In TCRdb, the PCR reads were re-called with MiXCR into one record per CDR3 protein. The data show around 30,000 distinct CDR3 sequences, with under 8% seen just once and approximately 30% held by the top ten. Sequenced here: peripheral blood, sampled 60 days after TCRalphabeta/CD19-depleted stem cell transplant. These receptors were obtained from a child under two years old who had a stem cell transplant for acute myeloid leukemia, so the T cells may come from the graft donor. Both conserved end residues are part of each CDR3. D genes are given only for firm matches.

NA | TRBJ2-1 | TRBV7-9 | CASSSPRAYRSYNEQFF
TRBD2 | TRBJ2-5 | TRBV20-1 | CSAFSGRGETQYF
NA | TRBJ1-1 | TRBV4-3 | CASSLWEGIDTEAFF
TRBD1 | TRBJ2-1 | TRBV12-3/TRBV12-4 | CASWIGHRGPSYNEQFF
NA | TRBJ2-1 | TRBV28 | CASLIFGGEQFF
NA | TRBJ2-2 | TRBV10-3 | CAITRENTGELFF
NA | TRBJ2-5 | TRBV7-8 | CASSLEFGETQYF
TRBD2 | TRBJ2-5 | TRBV9 | CASSVTGLAVTFQETQYF
TRBD1 | TRBJ1-1 | TRBV7-2 | CASRDPGQGARRGEAFF
TRBD2 | TRBJ2-3 | TRBV5-5 | CASSSSVSGSTDTQYF
NA | TRBJ2-5 | TRBV29-1 | CSVLPGLSRETQYF
NA | TRBJ2-5 | TRBV4-3 | CASSQDGGSYQETQYF
NA | TRBJ2-7 | TRBV20-1 | CSASTGGNAYEQYF
NA | TRBJ2-2 | TRBV11-2 | CASSLRTETGELFF
NA | TRBJ2-1 | TRBV12-3/TRBV12-4 | CASSSNYNEQFF
NA | TRBJ2-2 | TRBV4-3 | CASSQEVVGKETGELFF
NA | TRBJ2-6 | TRBV5-4 | CASSPGLGGANVLTF
NA | TRBJ1-2 | TRBV4-3 | CASSLYVTGNGGYTF
TRBD2 | TRBJ2-3 | TRBV5-1 | CASSPGLVTDTQYF
TRBD1 | TRBJ2-7 | TRBV10-3 | CAIRIRGNEQYF
NA | TRBJ2-5 | TRBV11-2 | CASSWEIQETQYF
NA | TRBJ1-1 | TRBV12-3/TRBV12-4 | CASSLKGEYLPTEAFF
NA | TRBJ2-1 | TRBV28 | CASSLGLGALHYNEQFF
TRBD2 | TRBJ2-1 | TRBV4-1 | CASSQETEREGYNEQFF
TRBD2 | TRBJ2-3 | TRBV6-2/TRBV6-3 | CASSLAGIRSDTQYF
TRBD2 | TRBJ2-7 | TRBV29-1 | CSVVSGSSYEQYF
NA | TRBJ2-3 | TRBV21-1 | CASSDCGGRGDTQYF
NA | TRBJ2-1 | TRBV12-5 | CASGLSVRGDNEQFF
TRBD1 | TRBJ1-4 | TRBV2 | CASSGEGGRQNEKLFF
NA | TRBJ2-5 | TRBV2 | CASNSLRQGSQETQYF
TRBD1 | TRBJ2-7 | TRBV30 | CAWSRNRGHEQYF
NA | TRBJ2-7 | TRBV5-1 | CASSFTDSYEQYF
TRBD1 | TRBJ2-7 | TRBV6-1 | CASREGQLITYEQYF
NA | TRBJ2-7 | TRBV4-3 | CASRRRRRSEQYF
NA | TRBJ1-1 | TRBV24-1 | CATSDMSRGEAFF
TRBD2 | TRBJ2-1 | TRBV10-3 | CAISPGTSTREQFF
TRBD1 | TRBJ2-7 | TRBV5-1 | CASSLGQGVSYEQYF
TRBD2 | TRBJ2-5 | TRBV5-6 | CASSLVLAEETQYF
TRBD1 | TRBJ1-2 | TRBV29-1 | CSVDGRGNGYTF
NA | TRBJ2-1 | TRBV6-2/TRBV6-3 | CASSYRDSYNEQFF
NA | TRBJ2-2 | TRBV19 | CASSIRDFNTGELFF
NA | TRBJ2-7 | TRBV2 | CASSERRSGLFSYEQYF
TRBD2 | TRBJ2-3 | TRBV28 | CASSSRTSWDTQYF
NA | TRBJ2-3 | TRBV12-3/TRBV12-4 | CASSFSVGTRLTSQYF
NA | TRBJ2-7 | TRBV20-1 | CSARPISSYEQYF
NA | TRBJ2-7 | TRBV12-5 | CASGLVFPGTSNYEQYF
NA | TRBJ2-3 | TRBV7-2 | CASSFYDTQYF
TRBD1 | TRBJ1-1 | TRBV5-1 | CASGTGGWNTEAFF
NA | TRBJ1-1 | TRBV12-3/TRBV12-4 | CASSRGNTEAFF
NA | TRBJ2-3 | TRBV2 | CASFDWGGDTDTQYF
TRBD1 | TRBJ2-7 | TRBV24-1 | CATSDSRQGSSYEQYF
NA | TRBJ2-7 | TRBV6-2/TRBV6-3 | CASSYSGYPSSYEQYF
NA | TRBJ2-7 | TRBV7-6 | CASSLEFGARSYEQYF
NA | TRBJ1-2 | TRBV9 | CASSGRTENFNYGYTF